This T cell receptor beta chain emerged from a study of cytomegalovirus exposure and HLA in healthy donors. Study context: A prior study identified roughly 110 million unique TCR beta sequences from some 200 million T cells. HLA-typed donors were the source of about 85 million unique TCRs held in an early data release.

With regard to this clone: The germline gene is not matched at one end of the junction; a read error may be the cause.

Use of 60 Vbeta and 13 Jbeta primers characterized the PCR. The assay was immunoSEQ multiplex PCR, and TCRdb's table has in-frame clones only and misses some. This table has tens of thousands of clones, about two thirds appearing once. The CDR3 length is 13 residues. Germline-derived CDR1 and CDR2 are MNHNS and SASEGT. J is TRBJ1-2 and V is TRBV6-1; 7 nucleotides match TRBD1. Sequenced: PBMCs. The sequence came from a woman aged 40 to 50 in good health and CMV-seropositive. The CDR3 is CTSSRGANYGYTF. DNA of the CDR3: TGTACCAGCAGCAGGGGGGCTAACTATGGCTACACCTTC.